A selection of T cell receptor beta chains follows, all from one sample in a study of blood T cell repertoires in COVID-19. This table comes from immunoSEQ multiplex PCR, and its TCRdb copy is limited to in-frame clones, with some not included. The sample lists 300,000 to 400,000 clones; 80% to 90% were seen once. Sequences were obtained from PBMCs or T cells enriched from blood (not recorded which). All receptors derive from a man younger than 45 who had recovered from COVID-19. Each CDR3 is given with its conserved first and last residue. The order of the fields is V gene, D gene, J gene, clone size, CDR3 DNA, CDR3 protein. A D gene is named only where the DNA matches it firmly. The size of a clone is reported for some rows only, either as once, few or many, or as a class for expanded clones.

TRBV9	.	TRBJ1-6	.	TGTGCCAGCAGCGTTGACAGCCCCGCATCCTATAATTCACCCCTCCACTTT	CASSVDSPASYNSPLHF
TRBV7-2	.	TRBJ1-1	.	TGTGCCAGCAGCTTAGGACAGGTTCGTACTGAAGCTTTCTTT	CASSLGQVRTEAFF
TRBV29-1	TRBD2	TRBJ2-3	.	TGCAGCGTTCATGGACTAGCGGGGGAGAGCACAGATACGCAGTATTTT	CSVHGLAGESTDTQYF
TRBV27	.	TRBJ2-7	.	TGTGCCAGCAGATCCTCTGCCTACGAGCAGTACTTC	CASRSSAYEQYF
TRBV6-5	TRBD2	TRBJ2-6	.	TGTGCCAGCAGCCCGGGGGGGTCTGGGGCCAACGTCCTGACTTTC	CASSPGGSGANVLTF
TRBV18	.	TRBJ2-5	.	TGTGCCAGCTCAGGACACATCCAAGAGACCCAGTACTTC	CASSGHIQETQYF
TRBV7-2	.	TRBJ2-2	.	TGTGCCAGCAGCTATCAGGGGGGCGGGGAGCTGTTTTTT	CASSYQGGGELFF
TRBV27	TRBD1	TRBJ2-1	.	TGTGCCAGCAGGAGTCTCGTCAGGGGGTTACCCGAGCAGTTCTTC	CASRSLVRGLPEQFF
TRBV5-6	.	TRBJ1-1	.	TGTGCCAGCAGCCCGGGACAGAACACTGAAGCTTTCTTT	CASSPGQNTEAFF
TRBV7-3	TRBD2	TRBJ2-3	.	TGTGCCAGCAGCTTTGGAGCTAGCGGGGTAACAGATACGCAGTATTTT	CASSFGASGVTDTQYF
TRBV9	.	TRBJ1-2	.	TGTGCCAGCAGCGGACGAGCGGAATATTATGGCTACACCTTC	CASSGRAEYYGYTF
TRBV7-9	TRBD1	TRBJ1-2	.	TGTGCCAGCAGTTCGGGACAGGGAGGGTATGGCTACACCTTC	CASSSGQGGYGYTF
TRBV21-1	.	TRBJ2-6	many	TGTGCCAGCAGCAAAGCGCCCAGCTCTGGGGCCAACGTCCTGACTTTC	CASSKAPSSGANVLTF
TRBV7-9	.	TRBJ1-3	.	TGTGCCAGCAGCACAGGAGGAGGGCCCTCTGGAAACACCATATATTTT	CASSTGGGPSGNTIYF
TRBV28	TRBD1	TRBJ2-5	.	TGTGCCAGCAGTTTGGGATCGACAGGGTTAGAGACCCAGTACTTC	CASSLGSTGLETQYF
TRBV6-6	.	TRBJ2-7	.	TGTGCCAGCAGTGGGGACAACTACGAGCAGTACTTC	CASSGDNYEQYF
TRBV10-3	.	TRBJ2-1	.	TGTGCCACCCGAGACCCAGGGCGGAATGAGCAGTTCTTC	CATRDPGRNEQFF
TRBV7-8	.	TRBJ2-7	.	TGTGCCAGCAGCTCGGACATCCTGTCCTACGAGCAGTACTTC	CASSSDILSYEQYF
TRBV7-9	TRBD2	TRBJ2-1	.	TGTGCCAGCAGCTTTTCTAGCGGGGGGACCAACAATGAGCAGTTCTTC	CASSFSSGGTNNEQFF
TRBV5-1	TRBD1	TRBJ1-3	once	TGCGCCAGCAGCTTGGGGGGACAGGGCTCTGGAAACACCATATATTTT	CASSLGGQGSGNTIYF
TRBV6-5	TRBD1	TRBJ1-3	.	TGTGCCAGCAGTTACACAGGGGACGGAAACACCATATATTTT	CASSYTGDGNTIYF
TRBV7-9	.	TRBJ1-1	.	TGTGCCAGCACCTCTAACCAAAACACTGAAGCTTTCTTT	CASTSNQNTEAFF
TRBV18	TRBD1	TRBJ1-2	.	TGTGCCAGCTCACCTACTCGACAGGGGGCGCGAAGCTATGGCTACACCTTC	CASSPTRQGARSYGYTF
TRBV12-3/TRBV12-4	.	TRBJ1-4	once	TGTGCCAGCAGTTTAACTGATAATGAAAAACTGTTTTTT	CASSLTDNEKLFF
TRBV11-3	.	TRBJ2-7	.	TGTGCCAGCAGCTTTGGCCCAGGGGACGAGCAGTACTTC	CASSFGPGDEQYF
TRBV5-1	TRBD2	TRBJ2-2	.	TGCGCCAGCACCATGCCGGGACTAGCGGGCACCGGGGAGCTGTTTTTT	CASTMPGLAGTGELFF
TRBV11-3	TRBD2	TRBJ2-3	.	TGTGCCAGCAGCCGGGGGGGGGCCGGAGATACGCAGTATTTT	CASSRGGAGDTQYF